The source of this TCR beta chain is a study of blood T cells in healthy people across ages. General study points: Diversity estimated from one million T cells was considered an underestimate.

A second PCR, run for about 7 to 11 cycles, used a sample-barcoded 5' primer plus a J-beta primer mix. Sequencing of every sample gave 3 million or more CDR3-containing paired-end reads. TCRdb analysed the 5' RACE reads with MiXCR anew, one entry per CDR3 protein. Of hundreds of thousands of distinct CDR3 sequences listed, 52% were seen once; the top ten hold about 13%. Healthy Caucasians from Russia aged roughly 6 to 95 served as donors. Isolation per sample recovered at least 7 million PBMCs. Note on this clonotype: Its antigen is still unknown.

V shed 10 bases and J shed 0 bases, with 18 bases lying between them. Germline assignment: CDR1 MNHEY and CDR2 SMNVEV (reference sequence). The CDR3 is 16 amino acids. The source is a woman of 80 years or more in good health. What was sequenced was blood. This chain uses TRBV27 with TRBJ2-2, with D tentatively TRBD1 (6 bases). The CDR3 is CAIRPDRTANTGELFF. The CDR3 bases are TGTGCCATCCGCCCTGACAGGACCGCGAACACCGGGGAGCTGTTTTTT.